This TCR beta chain comes out of a study of cytomegalovirus exposure and HLA in healthy donors. Regarding the study as a whole: Of the V segments, some could not be distinguished, including TRBV6-2 and TRBV6-3, and were excluded.

Germline trimming cut 5 bases from V and 3 bases from J; bases unmatched to any gene: 7. The CDR3 totals 16 residues. Per the germline V gene, CDR1 is SGHTA and CDR2 is FQGNSA. Primers included in the PCR were 60 Vbeta and 13 Jbeta primers. Assay used: immunoSEQ multiplex PCR; TCRdb lists only in-frame clones, some missing. The sample records 100,000 to 150,000 clones, around 82% being singletons. About this clone itself: Its antigen is as yet unknown.

V gene TRBV7-2 combines with J gene TRBJ2-3; 11 nucleotides agree with TRBD2. The TCR sequence derives from a boy under 18 in good health and CMV-seronegative. The specimen sequenced was PBMCs. CDR3 protein: CASSRNSGGATDTQYF. In DNA form, the CDR3 reads TGTGCCAGCAGCCGAAATAGCGGGGGGGCAACAGATACGCAGTATTTT.